The clone carrying this TCR beta chain came up a few times. Its target is not known. Regarding treatment: roughly 19 received Ad26.COV2.S at low or high dose, single or two shots; 5 received placebo; per-sample allocation not given. The samples were gathered on day 63 after the first injection of vaccine or placebo. This sample stems from a study of Ad26.COV2.S vaccination and SARS-CoV-2 variants. Turning to the study itself: Ad26.COV2.S, an intramuscular injection, was given once or twice 56 days apart. Study-wide findings and caveats: Vaccinated and placebo-treated recipients had similar non-spike TCR breadth.

The germline gives CDR1 LNHDA, CDR2 SQIVND (reference sequence). The CDR3 runs to 18 residues. V lost 0 bases to trimming and J lost 2 bases, with 17 bases between them. Only in-frame clones appear in the TCRdb table, and some are missing; sequencing was by immunoSEQ multiplex PCR. The table records a few hundred thousand clones, 85% to 90% of them present only once. This receptor was identified in a person aged 18-60 years who received the Ad26.COV2.S COVID-19 vaccine or a placebo. The V call is TRBV19, the J call TRBJ1-5; D is possibly TRBD1 (6 bases). The source material was peripheral blood, sampled in a trial of Ad26.COV2.S vaccine versus placebo. The chain's CDR3 is CASSIDSYREGGNQPQHF. The CDR3 nucleotides read TGTGCCAGTAGTATAGACTCCTACAGGGAAGGGGGCAATCAGCCCCAGCATTTT.